This T cell receptor beta chain was observed in a study of glioma-infiltrating T cells after dendritic cell vaccination. Method: immunoSEQ multiplex PCR; TCRdb's copy keeps in-frame clones and lacks some. The repertoire holds tens of thousands of clones, with about 79% as singletons. Time point indicated: after dendritic cell vaccination, including at tumor progression/relapse. Fresh-frozen tumor tissue and more than two years of survival data were available for all. All glioblastoma patients lacked an isocitrate dehydrogenase mutation. The CDR3 contains 13 residues. The ends were cut back, 1 base at V and 0 bases at J, with 5 bases in the middle. Germline loops: CDR1 SGHDT, CDR2 YYEEEE.

The rearrangement joins TRBV5-6 to TRBJ2-7; no clear D gene. The source of this sequence is a human donor with glioblastoma. Sequenced here: blood, sampled after dendritic cell vaccination. This CDR3 reads CASSLWSSYEQYF. CDR3 sequence (DNA): TGTGCCAGCAGCTTGTGGAGCTCCTACGAGCAGTACTTC.